These 23 T cell receptor beta chains came from one sample sequenced in a study of OX40 agonist ivuxolimab in advanced cancers. Clones were read by immunoSEQ multiplex PCR, and TCRdb kept only the in-frame ones, dropping some. The top ten clones hold just over 50% of a sample with 45,000 to 50,000 clones, 80% to 90% of them seen once. Source: CD4+ or CD8+ T cells sorted from blood, taken in a trial of the OX40 agonist ivuxolimab. The receptors shown here come from an adult with an advanced solid tumor such as melanoma, head and neck, liver or kidney cancer.

The gene calls are TRBV28 and TRBJ2-5, with 7 bases lining up with TRBD2. The end of the DNA is better explained by TRBJ2-7, so the J call may be wrong. The CDR3 extends over 13 amino acids. Germline CDR1 reads MDHEN; CDR2 reads SYDVKM. The CDR3: CASTSGGSYEQYF. Here the CDR3 DNA reads TGTGCCAGCACCTCGGGAGGATCCTACGAGCAGTACTTC.

The rearrangement uses TRBV14 and TRBJ2-3, with a possible D match to TRBD1 (5 bases). This CDR3 is 17 amino acids long. The V end was cut by 0 bases, the J end by 7 bases, with 20 bases between. Germline V gene data show CDR1 as SGHDN and CDR2 as FVKESK. In DNA form, the CDR3 reads TGTGCCAGCAGCCAAGATAGGGCAGGGTTCCGGCGGAATACGCAGTATTTT. It encodes CASSQDRAGFRRNTQYF.

This chain joins TRBV5-5 and TRBJ1-2; D uncertain. The germline V gene has CDR1 SGHKS and CDR2 YYEKEE (reference sequence). Deletions cut 0 bases from V and 3 bases from J, with 12 bases between. The CDR3 runs to 15 residues. For the CDR3, the DNA is TGTGCCAGCAGCTTGGGATTGTGGGAGGACTATGGCTACACCTTC. Translated: CASSLGLWEDYGYTF.

The rearrangement joins TRBV18 to TRBJ2-7; 7 bases map to TRBD1. After removal of 2 bases from V and 3 bases from J, the junction contained 13 bases not matched to a gene. CDR1 and CDR2 (germline): KGHSH, LQKENI. The CDR3 is made up of 17 amino acids. CDR3 DNA sequence: TGTGCCAGCTCACCAAGGTCGGGACAGTCCATTCTCTACGAGCAGTACTTC. Translating gives CASSPRSGQSILYEQYF.

The V call is TRBV19, the J call TRBJ1-2; TRBD1 agrees at 10 bases. Germline V gene data show CDR1 as LNHDA and CDR2 as SQIVND (reference sequence). The ends lost 6 bases at V and 7 bases at J; junction bases unmatched: 8. This CDR3 comprises 14 residues. CDR3 nucleotide sequence: TGTGCCAGTAGCTCGGGACAGGGGACCGCTGGCTACACCTTC. Translating it yields CASSSGQGTAGYTF.

The chain couples TRBV7-3 to TRBJ2-1; D is perhaps TRBD2 (5 bases). The CDR3 totals 15 residues. V was trimmed by 2 bases and J by 0 bases, leaving 8 bases between them. Germline V gene sequence: CDR1 SGHTA, CDR2 FQGTGA. In nucleotides, the CDR3 is TGTGCCAGCAGCTTAGCTGGGAGCTCCTACAATGAGCAGTTCTTC. Translating gives CASSLAGSSYNEQFF.

The chain uses TRBV7-6 and TRBJ2-7; 9 nucleotides align to TRBD1. V trimming: 5 bases; J trimming: 3 bases; junction bases outside the gene matches: 8. The CDR3 has 15 amino acids. Germline-derived CDR1 and CDR2 are SGHVS and FNYEAQ. The CDR3 loop is CASSHGQGRLYEQYF. The CDR3 nucleotides are TGTGCCAGCAGCCATGGACAGGGGAGGCTCTACGAGCAGTACTTC.

V gene TRBV11-3 combines with J gene TRBJ2-7, with D hard to call. The CDR3 runs to 14 residues. The V gene's germline CDR1 is SGHNT and CDR2 YENEEA. The V gene lost 2 bases and the J gene lost 0 bases, with 8 bases spanning the gap. CDR3 sequence reads: CASSLTVGSYEQYF. DNA of the CDR3: TGTGCCAGCAGCTTAACGGTCGGCTCCTACGAGCAGTACTTC.

J is TRBJ2-7 and V is TRBV4-1, with 8 positions matching TRBD1. V lost 0 bases to trimming and J lost 6 bases; unmatched junction nucleotides: 4. The CDR3 is 14 residues long. Germline V gene sequence: CDR1 MGHRA, CDR2 YSYEKL. The CDR3 reads CASSQDRGRLEQYF. CDR3 nucleotide sequence: TGCGCCAGCAGCCAAGACAGGGGGCGACTCGAGCAGTACTTC.

This clone occurred once. The CDR3 spells CASSTTDTRGPDTQYF. The CDR3 nucleotides are TGTGCCAGCAGCACAACGGACACGAGAGGGCCAGATACGCAGTATTTT. This chain connects TRBV7-3 to TRBJ2-3; D is tentatively TRBD1 or TRBD2 (5 bases each). Germline loops: CDR1 SGHTA, CDR2 FQGTGA. V lost 5 bases and J 4 bases, leaving 19 bases between the germline ends. The CDR3 contains 16 residues.

V is TRBV5-1 and J is TRBJ2-7; TRBD1 matches at 8 bases. CDR3 length equals 15 residues. The V gene end was trimmed by 4 bases and the J gene end by 5 bases; junction bases not matched to a gene: 11. CDR1 and CDR2 (germline): SGHRS, YFSETQ. In nucleotides, the CDR3 is TGCGCCAGCAGCCAGACAGGGGCTGGAGTTCACGAGCAGTACTTC. The encoded protein is CASSQTGAGVHEQYF.

The chain uses TRBV29-1 and TRBJ2-7; D unclear. This CDR3 region has 12 residues. Germline V gene data show CDR1 as SQVTM and CDR2 as ANQGSEA. With 6 bases removed from V and 2 bases from J, the gap between germline ends came to 11 bases. The CDR3 DNA reads TGCAGCGTGCGCGCCTCCCCCTACGAGCAGTACTTC. Residues: CSVRASPYEQYF.

The chain employs TRBV4-3 and TRBJ1-2; TRBD1 aligns across 8 bases. The CDR3 runs to 14 residues. Trimming removed 7 bases from V and 5 bases from J; junction bases left unmatched: 9. In germline, CDR1 is LGHNA, CDR2 YSLEER. DNA for the CDR3: TGCGCCAGCACCTACGACAGGGGAGGGTATGGCTACACCTTC. Encoded protein: CASTYDRGGYGYTF.

The chain carries TRBV6-6 and TRBJ1-2; 7 bases match TRBD1. With V trimmed by 2 bases and J by 8 bases, 11 bases remained unmatched. This CDR3 spans 15 amino acids. CDR1 is MNHNY and CDR2 is SVGAGI in the germline V gene (reference sequence). The CDR3 nucleotides read TGTGCCAGCAGTTACCGGGGACAGAACGAGGGGGGCTACACCTTC. Its translation is CASSYRGQNEGGYTF.

The V gene is TRBV6-1, the J gene TRBJ1-5, with a possible D match to TRBD1 (5 bases). Germline V lookup: CDR1 MNHNS, CDR2 SASEGT. V was trimmed by 7 bases and J by 7 bases, leaving 20 bases between them. The CDR3 runs to 15 residues. The CDR3 DNA reads TGTGCCAGCAACGGAGGGTCACAGGCGGGGCAGCCCCAGCATTTT. Residues: CASNGGSQAGQPQHF.

A few counts support this clone. CDR3 region: CASSRGRGRDTQYF. The CDR3 DNA follows: TGTGCCAGCAGCCGAGGACGGGGGCGGGATACGCAGTATTTT. V and J are TRBV11-2 and TRBJ2-3; D may be TRBD1 or TRBD2 (6 bases each). Germline CDR1 is SGHAT and CDR2 is FQNNGV. The CDR3 is 14 residues long. V was clipped by 5 bases and J by 6 bases, with 15 bases between them. Drawing the rest from reference TRBV11-2 and TRBJ2-3, the complete variable domain is EAGVAQSPRYKIIEKRQSVAFWCNPISGHATLYWYQQILGQGPKLLIQFQNNGVVDDSQLPKDRFSAERLKGVDSTLKIQPAKLEDSAVYLCASSRGRGRDTQYFGPGTRLTVL.

A single count supports this clone. The V call is TRBV5-1, the J call TRBJ1-1; D gene unclear. Trimming took off 3 bases at V and 3 bases at J, with 15 bases between the two ends. Germline V lookup: CDR1 SGHRS, CDR2 YFSETQ. This CDR3 contains 15 residues. CDR3 nucleotide sequence: TGCGCCAGCAGCTACCTACAGAGGTCGGACACTGAAGCTTTCTTT. Amino acids: CASSYLQRSDTEAFF. The entire variable domain, with the rest obtained from reference TRBV5-1 and TRBJ1-1, is as follows: KAGVTQTPRYLIKTRGQQVTLSCSPISGHRSVSWYQQTPGQGLQFLFEYFSETQRNKGNFPGRFSGRQFSNSRSEMNVSTLELGDSALYLCASSYLQRSDTEAFFGQGTRLTVV.

V gene TRBV28 combines with J gene TRBJ2-3; 11 bases fit TRBD2. CDR3 length: 15 residues. Germline V gene lookup returns CDR1 MDHEN and CDR2 SYDVKM. Germline trimming cut 8 bases from V and 4 bases from J; bases unmatched to any gene: 8. DNA for the CDR3: TGTGCCAGCGTTAGCGGGGGGGCCGGGGCAGATACGCAGTATTTT. Its protein is CASVSGGAGADTQYF.

This clone is a singleton in its sample. The genes are TRBV5-1 and TRBJ1-5; TRBD1 agrees at 10 bases. Per the germline V gene, CDR1 is SGHRS and CDR2 is YFSETQ. V shed 5 bases, J shed 5 bases, and the junction held 4 bases outside the gene matches. The CDR3 spans 14 residues. CDR3 sequence: CASRLTGGDQPQHF. CDR3 DNA sequence: TGCGCCAGCAGATTGACAGGGGGCGATCAGCCCCAGCATTTT. The full variable domain, its missing parts supplied by reference TRBV5-1 and TRBJ1-5, is KAGVTQTPRYLIKTRGQQVTLSCSPISGHRSVSWYQQTPGQGLQFLFEYFSETQRNKGNFPGRFSGRQFSNSRSEMNVSTLELGDSALYLCASRLTGGDQPQHFGDGTRLSIL.

The J gene is TRBJ2-1, the V gene TRBV19; D unclear. This CDR3 spans 14 amino acids. V shed 3 bases and J shed 2 bases, with 8 bases lying between them. Germline-derived CDR1 and CDR2 are LNHDA and SQIVND (reference sequence). The CDR3 sequence: CASSMDTAYNEQFF. The CDR3 DNA is TGTGCCAGTAGTATGGATACAGCCTACAATGAGCAGTTCTTC.

Only one count was recorded for this clone. The V gene is TRBV5-5, the J gene TRBJ2-1, with 10 bases that match TRBD2. The CDR3 length is 16 residues. The J segment lost 1 base and the V segment lost 4 bases, leaving 5 bases of the junction unmatched. Germline V gene lookup returns CDR1 SGHKS and CDR2 YYEKEE (reference sequence). The CDR3 here is CASSLGLAASYNEQFF. The CDR3 bases are TGTGCCAGCAGCCTAGGACTAGCGGCTTCCTACAATGAGCAGTTCTTC.

This clone was recorded only once. The V gene is TRBV7-3, the J gene TRBJ2-3; TRBD1 matches 7 bases. Trimming cost V 5 bases and J 3 bases; bases outside gene matches: 2. Germline V gene data show CDR1 as SGHTA and CDR2 as FQGTGA. The CDR3 spans 13 residues. The CDR3: CASSLTGTDTQYF. DNA of the CDR3: TGTGCCAGCAGCCTGACAGGGACAGATACGCAGTATTTT.

This chain connects TRBV7-9 to TRBJ1-1; D gene unclear. Germline CDR1 and CDR2: SEHNR and FQNEAQ (reference sequence). This CDR3 comprises 11 residues. V lost 3 bases, J lost 5 bases, and 4 bases lay in between. CDR3 region: CASSFGTEAFF. CDR3 DNA sequence: TGTGCCAGCAGCTTTGGGACTGAAGCTTTCTTT.